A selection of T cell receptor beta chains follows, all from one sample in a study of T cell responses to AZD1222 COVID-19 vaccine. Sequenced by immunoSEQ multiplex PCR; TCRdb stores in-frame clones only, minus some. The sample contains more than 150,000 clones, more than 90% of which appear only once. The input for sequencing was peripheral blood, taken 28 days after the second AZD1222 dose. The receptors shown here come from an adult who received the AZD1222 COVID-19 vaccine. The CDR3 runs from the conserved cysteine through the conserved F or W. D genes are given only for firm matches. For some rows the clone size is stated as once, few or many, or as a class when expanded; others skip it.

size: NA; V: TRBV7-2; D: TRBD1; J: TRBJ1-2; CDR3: CASSLGIAGGHPRF; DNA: TGTGCCAGCAGCTTAGGAATAGCAGGGGGACATCCTCGCTTC
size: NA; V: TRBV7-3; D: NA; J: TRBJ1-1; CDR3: CASSLIDLVNTEAFF; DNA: TGTGCCAGCAGCTTAATCGACCTGGTGAACACTGAAGCTTTCTTT
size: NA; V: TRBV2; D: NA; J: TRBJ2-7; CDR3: CASSEGAETYEQYF; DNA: TGTGCCAGCAGTGAAGGAGCAGAGACCTACGAGCAGTACTTC
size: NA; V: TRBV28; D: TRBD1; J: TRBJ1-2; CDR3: CASSLVTGGDTPGYGYTF; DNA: TGTGCCAGCAGTTTGGTCACAGGGGGCGATACCCCGGGGTATGGCTACACCTTC
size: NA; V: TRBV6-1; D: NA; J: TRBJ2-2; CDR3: CASSDRVATGELFF; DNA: TGTGCCAGCAGTGACAGGGTGGCCACCGGGGAGCTGTTTTTT
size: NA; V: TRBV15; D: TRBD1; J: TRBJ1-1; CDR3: CATSSDRGGNTEAFF; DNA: TGTGCCACCAGCAGTGACAGGGGAGGGAACACTGAAGCTTTCTTT
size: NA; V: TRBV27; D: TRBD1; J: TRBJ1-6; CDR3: CASKEVDRGFNNSPLHF; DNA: TGTGCCAGCAAGGAGGTGGACAGGGGGTTTAATAATTCACCCCTCCACTTT
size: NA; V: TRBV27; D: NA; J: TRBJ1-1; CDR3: CASSFAGAGTEAFF; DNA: TGTGCCAGCAGTTTCGCAGGGGCCGGTACTGAAGCTTTCTTT
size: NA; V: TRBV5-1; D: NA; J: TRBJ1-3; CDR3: CASSWGLRYSGNTIYF; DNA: TGCGCCAGCAGCTGGGGACTCCGGTACTCTGGAAACACCATATATTTT
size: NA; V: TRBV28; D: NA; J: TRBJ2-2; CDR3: CASTTRSGELFF; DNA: TGTGCCAGCACTACCAGAAGCGGGGAGCTGTTTTTT
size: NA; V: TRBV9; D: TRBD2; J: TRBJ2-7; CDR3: CASSVRAGGAPYEQYF; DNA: TGTGCCAGCAGCGTACGAGCGGGAGGGGCCCCCTACGAGCAGTACTTC
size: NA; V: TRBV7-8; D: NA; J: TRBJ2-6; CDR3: CASKGGTYSGANVLTF; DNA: TGTGCCAGCAAGGGCGGGACCTACTCTGGGGCCAACGTCCTGACTTTC
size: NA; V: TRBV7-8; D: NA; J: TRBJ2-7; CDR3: CASSLKRDIAYEQYF; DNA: TGTGCCAGCAGTTTGAAAAGGGACATAGCCTACGAGCAGTACTTC
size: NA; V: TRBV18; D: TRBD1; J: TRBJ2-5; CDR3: CASSPRTGKGETQYF; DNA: TGTGCCAGCTCACCACGGACAGGGAAAGGAGAGACCCAGTACTTC
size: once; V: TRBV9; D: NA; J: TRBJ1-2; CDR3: CASSVDGGFDGYTF; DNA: TGTGCCAGCAGCGTAGATGGGGGTTTCGATGGCTACACCTTC
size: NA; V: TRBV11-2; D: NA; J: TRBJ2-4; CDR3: CASSSPLIDPKNIQYF; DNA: TGTGCCAGCAGCTCACCTCTCATAGATCCCAAAAACATTCAGTACTTC
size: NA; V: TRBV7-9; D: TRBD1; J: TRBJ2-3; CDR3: CASSQMTGFADTQYF; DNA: TGTGCCAGCAGCCAAATGACAGGGTTCGCAGATACGCAGTATTTT
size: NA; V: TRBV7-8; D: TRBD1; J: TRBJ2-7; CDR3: CASSLPLGQATYEQYF; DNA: TGTGCCAGCAGCTTACCATTGGGACAGGCGACCTACGAGCAGTACTTC
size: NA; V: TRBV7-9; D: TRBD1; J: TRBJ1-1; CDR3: CASSLGVRGYRVTEAFF; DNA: TGTGCCAGCAGCTTAGGGGTCAGGGGGTATAGAGTCACTGAAGCTTTCTTT
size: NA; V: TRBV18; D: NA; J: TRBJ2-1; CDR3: CASSAGGSPLNEQFF; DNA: TGTGCCAGCTCAGCCGGGGGCTCCCCACTCAATGAGCAGTTCTTC
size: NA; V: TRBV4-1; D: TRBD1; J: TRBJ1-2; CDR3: CASSQDRDSGYTF; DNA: TGCGCCAGCAGTCAGGACAGGGATTCTGGCTACACCTTC
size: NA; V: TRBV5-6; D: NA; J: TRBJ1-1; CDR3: CASSFRRANTEAFF; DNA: TGTGCCAGCAGCTTTCGACGGGCGAACACTGAAGCTTTCTTT
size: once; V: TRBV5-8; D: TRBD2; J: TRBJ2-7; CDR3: CASSLAGRGATYEQYF; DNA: TGTGCCAGCAGCTTGGCAGGGCGGGGGGCAACCTACGAGCAGTACTTC
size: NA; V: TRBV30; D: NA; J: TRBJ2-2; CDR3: CARRGSGELFF; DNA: TGTGCCCGAAGGGGGTCCGGGGAGCTGTTTTTT
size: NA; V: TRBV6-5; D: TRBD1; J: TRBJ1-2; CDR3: CASGQGITYGYTF; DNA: TGTGCCAGCGGACAGGGAATAACCTATGGCTACACCTTC